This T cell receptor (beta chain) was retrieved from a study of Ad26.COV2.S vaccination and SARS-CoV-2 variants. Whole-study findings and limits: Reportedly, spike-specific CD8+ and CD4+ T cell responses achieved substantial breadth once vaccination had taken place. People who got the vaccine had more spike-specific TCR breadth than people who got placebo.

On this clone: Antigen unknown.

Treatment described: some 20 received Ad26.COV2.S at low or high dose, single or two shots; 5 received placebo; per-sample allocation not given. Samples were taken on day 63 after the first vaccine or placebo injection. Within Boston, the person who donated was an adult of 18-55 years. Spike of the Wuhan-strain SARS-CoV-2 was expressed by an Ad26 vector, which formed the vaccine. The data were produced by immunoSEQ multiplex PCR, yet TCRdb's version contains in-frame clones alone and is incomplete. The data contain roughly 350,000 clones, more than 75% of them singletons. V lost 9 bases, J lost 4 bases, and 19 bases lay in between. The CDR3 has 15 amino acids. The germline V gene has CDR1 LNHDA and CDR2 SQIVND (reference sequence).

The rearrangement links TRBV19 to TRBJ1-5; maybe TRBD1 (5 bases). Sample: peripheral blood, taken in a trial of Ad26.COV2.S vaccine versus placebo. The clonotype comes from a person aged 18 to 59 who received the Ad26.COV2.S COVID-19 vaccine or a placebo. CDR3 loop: CASSWGIGGNQPQHF. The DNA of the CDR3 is TGTGCCAGCTCTTGGGGCATTGGGGGGAATCAGCCCCAGCATTTT.